The 8 T cell receptor beta chains listed next were all sequenced from one sample in a study of CD8+ T cells in alopecia areata. cDNA serving as the sequencing template came from extracted, reverse transcribed RNA. The protocol was immunoSEQ multiplex PCR, while the TCRdb copy is restricted to in-frame clones and leaves out a portion. Of 150,000 to 200,000 clones in the sample, about 60% were seen once. The sample in question was CD4+ T cells sorted from blood, obtained at week 0. Receptors were obtained from a human donor with alopecia areata.

V is TRBV18 and J is TRBJ2-7; D is unresolved. Deletions cut 0 bases from V and 4 bases from J, with 10 bases between. The CDR3 totals 14 residues. Germline V gene lookup returns CDR1 KGHSH and CDR2 LQKENI. The CDR3 DNA follows: TGTGCCAGCTCACCACCGCTGGGCCAGTACGAGCAGTACTTC. Its translation is CASSPPLGQYEQYF. Supplemented by reference TRBV18 and TRBJ2-7, the full variable domain reads NAGVMQNPRHLVRRRGQEARLRCSPMKGHSHVYWYRQLPEEGLKFMVYLQKENIIDESGMPKERFSAEFPKEGPSILRIQQVVRGDSAAYFCASSPPLGQYEQYFGPGTRLTVT.

The chain combines TRBV4-1 with TRBJ1-6; D remains ambiguous. Deletions cut 0 bases from V and 6 bases from J, with 3 bases between. This CDR3 is 13 amino acids long. Per the germline V gene, CDR1 is MGHRA and CDR2 is YSYEKL. The CDR3 DNA follows: TGCGCCAGCAGCCAAGACGGTAATTCACCCCTCCACTTT. Translated, it gives CASSQDGNSPLHF.

This rearrangement joins TRBV30 to TRBJ1-2; perhaps TRBD1 as D (6 bases). There are 14 residues in the CDR3. Germline V gives CDR1 GTSNPN, CDR2 SVGIG (reference sequence). With 2 bases removed from V and 5 bases from J, the gap between germline ends came to 15 bases. This CDR3 reads CAWSSPQGLYGYTF. CDR3 nucleotide sequence: TGTGCCTGGAGTTCCCCTCAGGGGCTATATGGCTACACCTTC. The full variable domain, in which reference TRBV30 and TRBJ1-2 provide the parts outside the CDR3, is SQTIHQWPATLVQPVGSPLSLECTVEGTSNPNLYWYRQAAGRGLQLLFYSVGIGQISSEVPQNLSASRPQDRQFILSSKKLLLSDSGFYLCAWSSPQGLYGYTFGSGTRLTVV.

V gene TRBV7-3 combines with J gene TRBJ2-3, with D possibly matching TRBD1 (6 bases). Trimming stripped 4 bases from V and 8 bases from J, with 16 bases between. Germline V gene sequence: CDR1 SGHTA, CDR2 FQGTGA. CDR3 length equals 14 residues. The CDR3 nucleotides read TGTGCCAGCAGCTCCGGGACAACCCCCAGTACGCAGTATTTT. This translates into CASSSGTTPSTQYF.

The V and J genes are TRBV18 and TRBJ1-2; the D gene is possibly TRBD1 (5 bases). The V and J ends lost 1 base and 4 bases respectively, with 10 bases between them. This CDR3 region has 14 residues. Germline V lookup: CDR1 KGHSH, CDR2 LQKENI. Written as DNA, the CDR3 is TGTGCCAGCTCACCACAGGACACCACCTATGGCTACACCTTC. This codes for CASSPQDTTYGYTF.

The V and J genes are TRBV28 and TRBJ2-7, with D possibly TRBD1 on 5 matching bases. This CDR3 spans 15 amino acids. V shed 6 bases and J shed 0 bases, with 15 bases lying between them. Germline CDR1 is MDHEN and CDR2 is SYDVKM. DNA of the CDR3: TGTGCCAGCAGGACAGAGCTTAGGTTCTCCTACGAGCAGTACTTC. Protein: CASRTELRFSYEQYF.

The rearrangement uses TRBV29-1 and TRBJ2-7; 7 bases align to TRBD2. This CDR3 comprises 14 residues. CDR1 and CDR2 from the germline V gene are SQVTM and ANQGSEA. Trimming at V came to 4 bases and at J to 0 bases, leaving 6 bases not matched to a gene. CDR3 DNA sequence: TGCAGCGTTGCCGGGGAGGGGTACTCCTACGAGCAGTACTTC. It specifies CSVAGEGYSYEQYF.

This rearrangement joins TRBV5-6 to TRBJ2-5; 8 positions match TRBD2. CDR1 is SGHDT, CDR2 YYEEEE, per germline. This CDR3 is 15 amino acids long. V shed 4 bases and J 5 bases; nucleotides not matched to a gene: 10. The CDR3: CASSPRGETWETQYF. The CDR3 bases are TGTGCCAGCAGCCCGCGGGGGGAGACGTGGGAGACCCAGTACTTC. The whole variable domain, filled in from reference TRBV5-6 and TRBJ2-5, reads DAGVTQSPTHLIKTRGQQVTLRCSPKSGHDTVSWYQQALGQGPQFIFQYYEEEERQRGNFPDRFSGHQFPNYSSELNVNALLLGDSALYLCASSPRGETWETQYFGPGTRLLVL.